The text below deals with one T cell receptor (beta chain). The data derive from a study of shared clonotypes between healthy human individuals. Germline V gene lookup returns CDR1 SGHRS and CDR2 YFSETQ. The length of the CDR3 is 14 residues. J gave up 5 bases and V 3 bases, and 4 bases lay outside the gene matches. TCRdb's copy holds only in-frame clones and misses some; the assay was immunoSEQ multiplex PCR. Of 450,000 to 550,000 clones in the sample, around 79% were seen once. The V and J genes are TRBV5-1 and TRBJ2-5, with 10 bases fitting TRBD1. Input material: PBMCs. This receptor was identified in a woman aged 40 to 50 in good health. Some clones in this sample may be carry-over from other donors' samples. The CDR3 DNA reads TGCGCCAGCAGCTCAGGACAGGGGGGGGAGACCCAGTACTTC. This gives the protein CASSSGQGGETQYF.